Listed below are T cell receptor beta chains from one sample, sequenced in a study of control samples from healthy donors and cancer patients. The data were produced by immunoSEQ multiplex PCR, yet TCRdb's version contains in-frame clones alone and is incomplete. The sample holds 140,000 to 150,000 clones, approximately 91% seen once. The source material was blood. The receptors were sampled from a man aged 30-40 years in good health. The CDR3 runs from the conserved cysteine through the conserved F or W. Fields, in order: V gene, CDR3 protein.

TRBV28,CASSRGGSYNSPLHF
TRBV19,CASRRSGGTEAFF
TRBV4-2,CASSQVRGTGNTIYF
TRBV7-2,CASSPDGNQPQHF
TRBV5-4,CASSPVGGNTEAFF
TRBV7-6,CASSPYRTTNEKLFF
TRBV7-9,CASSRSVYEQYF
TRBV11-2,CASSLWATEGEQFF
TRBV15,CATSRELTRETQYF
TRBV30,CALSIGGYGANVLTF
TRBV7-2,CASSSPGGRQPQHF
TRBV4-1,CASSLRGSARVGEKLFF
TRBV19,CAAGSAGNTIYF